The 17 T cell receptor beta chains below were found in one sample sequenced in a study of control samples from healthy donors and cancer patients. Only in-frame clones appear in the TCRdb table, and some are missing; sequencing was by immunoSEQ multiplex PCR. The repertoire has roughly 120,000 clones, about 95% of them found once; the top ten carry less than 4%. The sequencing input was blood. These receptors all stem from a man under 40 in good health.

The rearrangement joins TRBV10-3 to TRBJ1-5, with 7 positions matching TRBD1. This CDR3 region has 13 residues. V dropped 8 bases and J dropped 1; count of bases not matched to a gene: 2. Germline V lookup: CDR1 ENHRY, CDR2 SYGVKD. The CDR3 sequence: CAIARGSNQPQHF. The CDR3 DNA sequence: TGTGCCATCGCCAGGGGGAGCAATCAGCCCCAGCATTTT.

This chain joins TRBV4-1 and TRBJ2-7, with a weak D call TRBD1 (6 bases). V dropped 3 bases and J dropped 0 bases, with 12 bases sitting between them. The CDR3 loop spans 15 amino acids. Germline V gene sequence: CDR1 MGHRA, CDR2 YSYEKL. CDR3 sequence reads: CASSHTRDTSYEQYF. In nucleotides, the CDR3 is TGCGCCAGCAGCCATACCCGGGACACCTCCTACGAGCAGTACTTC.

A remark on this clone: Additional DNA sequences in this sample encode the identical CDR3. This chain links TRBV5-1 with TRBJ2-7, with 10 bases that match TRBD1. CDR1 and CDR2 from the germline V gene are SGHRS and YFSETQ. CDR3 length: 14 residues. J lost 2 bases, V lost 4 bases, and 3 bases had no gene match. This CDR3 reads CASSPGTGAYEQYF. The CDR3 DNA is TGCGCCAGCAGCCCCGGGACAGGGGCCTACGAGCAGTACTTC.

This clone has only one observation. The chain combines TRBV5-4 with TRBJ2-5; D unresolved. V lost 2 bases, J lost 2 bases, and 10 bases lay in between. Germline V gene sequence: CDR1 SGHNT, CDR2 YYREEE (reference sequence). The CDR3 spans 14 residues. The CDR3 sequence: CASSFQADQETQYF. In DNA, the CDR3 is TGTGCCAGCAGCTTTCAGGCAGATCAAGAGACCCAGTACTTC.

The V gene is TRBV18, the J gene TRBJ1-2; no definite D call. Germline V CDR1 and CDR2: KGHSH, LQKENI. Trimming left V 2 bases short and J 0 bases short, with 10 bases between. CDR3 length: 15 amino acids. The CDR3 sequence: CASSPYQEPNYGYTF. CDR3 in DNA: TGTGCCAGCTCACCATATCAGGAGCCTAACTATGGCTACACCTTC.

The chain employs TRBV9 and TRBJ2-7; D is ambiguous. The germline V gene has CDR1 SGDLS and CDR2 YYNGEE. The V and J ends lost 1 base and 6 bases respectively, with 20 bases between them. The CDR3 runs to 16 residues. The CDR3 loop reads CASSVTVMAQGREQYF. The CDR3 coding sequence is TGTGCCAGCAGCGTAACCGTTATGGCCCAAGGGCGCGAGCAGTACTTC.

The V gene is TRBV27, the J gene TRBJ2-7, with D possibly TRBD2 on 6 matching bases. This CDR3 contains 16 residues. Looked up from germline, CDR1 is MNHEY and CDR2 is SMNVEV (reference sequence). Deletions cut 4 bases from V and 2 bases from J, with 18 bases between. The CDR3 spells CASSSRGVGGTYEQYF. As DNA, the CDR3 is TGTGCCAGCAGTTCGCGCGGGGTAGGCGGCACCTACGAGCAGTACTTC.

The genes are TRBV6-5 and TRBJ1-4; D possibly corresponds to TRBD1 (5 bases). This CDR3 contains 14 residues. Germline assignment: CDR1 MNHEY and CDR2 SVGAGI. V was cut by 8 bases and J by 5 bases, with 15 bases left in between. For the CDR3, the DNA is TGTGCCAGCGCCCCCGGGACGGGAAATGAAAAACTGTTTTTT. Its protein product is CASAPGTGNEKLFF.

The chain links TRBV5-4 to TRBJ2-2, with 7 bases fitting TRBD1. The CDR3 loop spans 15 amino acids. Germline V gives CDR1 SGHNT, CDR2 YYREEE (reference sequence). With 4 bases clipped from V and 4 bases from J, the junction kept 7 bases outside the gene matches. The CDR3 loop reads CASSVRQGSTGELFF. In nucleotides, the CDR3 is TGTGCCAGCAGCGTAAGACAGGGAAGCACCGGGGAGCTGTTTTTT.

The count of this clone is one. CDR3 region: CASSQSGRQATQFF. As DNA, the CDR3 is TGTGCCAGCAGCCAATCGGGCCGCCAGGCTACGCAGTTCTTC. J is TRBJ2-1 and V is TRBV16; no definite D call. The CDR3 contains 14 residues. Germline V lookup: CDR1 KGHSY, CDR2 FQNENV. V lost 0 bases to trimming and J lost 12 bases, with 15 bases between them.

The chain is built from TRBV5-4 and TRBJ2-5, with a weak D call TRBD2 (6 bases). Germline CDR1 and CDR2: SGHNT and YYREEE (reference sequence). Deletions cut 4 bases from V and 5 bases from J, with 18 bases between. The CDR3 consists of 15 residues. DNA of the CDR3: TGTGCCAGCAGCACCTATCTGCCAGGGAGGGAGACCCAGTACTTC. Protein: CASSTYLPGRETQYF.

This clone appeared once. The gene calls are TRBV11-2 and TRBJ1-2; 11 bases match TRBD1. Germline lookup yields CDR1 SGHAT and CDR2 FQNNGV. Germline trimming cut 6 bases from V and 8 bases from J; bases unmatched to any gene: 14. The length of the CDR3 is 16 residues. This CDR3 is CASRPPRDRGSRGYTF. CDR3 DNA sequence: TGTGCCAGCAGGCCTCCGAGGGACAGGGGGTCAAGAGGCTACACCTTC.

This chain joins TRBV2 and TRBJ1-2; tentatively, D is TRBD1 (6 bases). The CDR3 covers 15 residues. The germline V gene has CDR1 SNHLY and CDR2 FYNNEI. Trimming removed 5 bases from V and 3 bases from J, with 16 bases in between. CDR3 in amino acids: CASSPTDRPYYGYTF. CDR3 nucleotides: TGTGCCAGCAGTCCGACGGACAGACCCTACTATGGCTACACCTTC.

The rearrangement links TRBV27 to TRBJ2-3; TRBD2 is a possible D gene (6 bases). The CDR3 contains 14 residues. CDR1 MNHEY and CDR2 SMNVEV come from the germline V gene (reference sequence). Trimming cost V 0 bases and J 2 bases, with 6 bases left between them. CDR3 region: CASSLSRDTDTQYF. The CDR3 nucleotides read TGTGCCAGCAGTTTATCGCGGGACACAGATACGCAGTATTTT.

This clone was counted a single time. The rearrangement joins TRBV5-6 to TRBJ1-4; D not resolved. The V gene's germline CDR1 is SGHDT and CDR2 YYEEEE. The CDR3 sequence is 16 residues long. V shed 0 bases and J shed 0 bases, with 9 bases lying between them. The chain's CDR3 is CASSLAVGATNEKLFF. The CDR3 nucleotides are TGTGCCAGCAGCTTGGCGGTTGGGGCAACTAATGAAAAACTGTTTTTT. The full variable domain, in which reference TRBV5-6 and TRBJ1-4 provide the parts outside the CDR3, is DAGVTQSPTHLIKTRGQQVTLRCSPKSGHDTVSWYQQALGQGPQFIFQYYEEEERQRGNFPDRFSGHQFPNYSSELNVNALLLGDSALYLCASSLAVGATNEKLFFGSGTQLSVL.

V and J are TRBV9 and TRBJ2-1, with D uncertain. Germline CDR1 and CDR2: SGDLS and YYNGEE. V lost 0 bases and J lost 0, with 7 bases in between. This CDR3 has 15 residues. The CDR3 nucleotides read TGTGCCAGCAGCGTAGGGGCGAGCTCCTACAATGAGCAGTTCTTC. Its translation is CASSVGASSYNEQFF.

The rearrangement uses TRBV5-5 and TRBJ2-5; D not resolved. V gave up 0 bases and J gave up 3 bases, with 12 bases separating them. This CDR3 is 15 amino acids long. Per germline, CDR1 SGHKS and CDR2 YYEKEE (reference sequence). The CDR3 loop reads CASSLVGAGKETQYF. Here the CDR3 DNA reads TGTGCCAGCAGCTTGGTAGGAGCAGGTAAAGAGACCCAGTACTTC.